This T cell receptor beta chain was obtained from a study of T cell repertoires in cytomegalovirus infection. CDR1 and CDR2 (germline): MDHEN, SYDVKM. This CDR3 is built from 15 residues. Trimming cost V 6 bases and J 7 bases, with 19 bases left between them. TCRdb redid the calling of the reads with MiXCR, one entry per CDR3 protein. The table includes approximately 170,000 distinct CDR3 sequences, about 15% detected once. Sequencing input: CD8+ T cells from PBMCs. The chain combines TRBV28 with TRBJ2-1; no clear D gene. The TCR sequence derives from a human donor in good health (CMV status not recorded). Some clones in this sample may be carry-over from other donors' samples. CDR3 DNA: TGTGCCAGCAGCCCCCTCTTTCTTCTAATAAATGAGCAGTTCTTC. This translates into CASSPLFLLINEQFF.